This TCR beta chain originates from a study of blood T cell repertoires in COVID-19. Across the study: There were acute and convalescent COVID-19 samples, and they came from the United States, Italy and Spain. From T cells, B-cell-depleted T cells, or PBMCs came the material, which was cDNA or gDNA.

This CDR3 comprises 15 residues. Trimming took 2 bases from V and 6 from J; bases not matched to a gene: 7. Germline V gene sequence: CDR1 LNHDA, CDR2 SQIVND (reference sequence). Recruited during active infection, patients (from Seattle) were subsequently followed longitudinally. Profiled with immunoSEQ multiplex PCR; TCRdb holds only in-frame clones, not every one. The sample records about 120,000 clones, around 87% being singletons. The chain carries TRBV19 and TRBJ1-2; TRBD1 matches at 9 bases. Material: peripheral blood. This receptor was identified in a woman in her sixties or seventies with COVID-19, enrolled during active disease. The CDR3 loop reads CASSIPGQGWDGYTF. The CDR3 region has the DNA TGTGCCAGTAGTATACCGGGACAGGGATGGGATGGCTACACCTTC.